A single sample is the source of the 32 T cell receptor beta chains below, sequenced in a study of OX40 agonist ivuxolimab in advanced cancers. Profiling relied on immunoSEQ multiplex PCR, and the TCRdb table lists in-frame clones only, not all of them. The sample carries roughly 64,000 clones, around 93% recorded once. This specimen was CD4+ or CD8+ T cells sorted from blood, taken in a trial of the OX40 agonist ivuxolimab. The receptors derive from an adult with an advanced solid tumor such as melanoma, head and neck, liver or kidney cancer.

J is TRBJ2-1 and V is TRBV6-5; TRBD2 might be the D (6 bases). The CDR3 covers 14 residues. V dropped 7 bases and J dropped 5 bases, with 15 bases sitting between them. CDR1 is MNHEY, CDR2 SVGAGI, per germline. CDR3 sequence (DNA): TGTGCCAGCACCTCACGGGGGTATAACAATGAGCAGTTCTTC. This encodes CASTSRGYNNEQFF.

The chain combines TRBV19 with TRBJ1-6, with D unresolved. CDR1 LNHDA and CDR2 SQIVND come from the germline V gene (reference sequence). V lost 2 bases and J lost 8, with 13 bases in between. The CDR3 contains 15 residues. The CDR3 is CASSIMTPVDSPLHF. The CDR3 coding sequence is TGTGCCAGTAGTATAATGACTCCAGTCGATTCACCCCTCCACTTT.

The chain carries TRBV5-1 and TRBJ1-4; D gene ambiguous. The germline V and J ends were trimmed by 4 bases and 5 bases, with 18 bases remaining between them. Looked up from germline, CDR1 is SGHRS and CDR2 is YFSETQ. The CDR3 consists of 16 residues. The CDR3 DNA reads as TGCGCCAGCAGCCTGAACGCGGCAGAATCAAATGAAAAACTGTTTTTT. Protein product: CASSLNAAESNEKLFF.

The rearrangement uses TRBV15 and TRBJ1-4; possible D gene TRBD1, 6 bases. Germline CDR1 is LNHNV and CDR2 is YYDKDF (reference sequence). V gave up 3 bases and J gave up 0 bases, with 11 bases separating them. This CDR3 is built from 16 residues. CDR3 residues: CATSRRGATTNEKLFF. CDR3 DNA sequence: TGTGCCACCAGCAGGAGGGGGGCAACAACTAATGAAAAACTGTTTTTT.

This clone occurred a few times. The chain links TRBV30 to TRBJ1-1, with 8 bases lining up with TRBD1. With 5 bases clipped from V and 1 base from J, the junction kept 0 bases outside the gene matches. The CDR3 runs to 12 residues. The germline V gene encodes CDR1 GTSNPN and CDR2 SVGIG (reference sequence). CDR3 in amino acids: CAWGTGNTEAFF. CDR3 nucleotides: TGTGCCTGGGGGACAGGGAACACTGAAGCTTTCTTT.

V and J are TRBV11-2 and TRBJ2-7; 7 positions match TRBD1. The CDR3 runs to 19 residues. J was trimmed by 3 bases and V by 1 base; bases with no gene match: 18. CDR1 is SGHAT and CDR2 is FQNNGV in the germline V gene. The CDR3 DNA follows: TGTGCCAGCAGCTTAGTGGTCAGGGGGTTAGACATACAAAGCTACGAGCAGTACTTC. This encodes CASSLVVRGLDIQSYEQYF.

The chain couples TRBV5-1 to TRBJ2-5; possibly TRBD1 or TRBD2 for D (5 bases each). The germline V gene encodes CDR1 SGHRS and CDR2 YFSETQ. V lost 4 bases, J lost 3 bases, and 13 bases lay in between. The length of the CDR3 is 14 residues. The CDR3 sequence: CASSPEGSKETQYF. In DNA form, the CDR3 reads TGCGCCAGCAGCCCCGAGGGGTCTAAAGAGACCCAGTACTTC.

The chain joins TRBV6-6 to TRBJ1-2; D is ambiguous. The germline gives CDR1 MNHNY, CDR2 SVGAGI (reference sequence). The CDR3 is 13 amino acids. Trimming stripped 0 bases from V and 8 bases from J, with 10 bases between. For the CDR3, the DNA is TGTGCCAGCAGTTACTCCTGGTTCAAAGGCTACACCTTC. Translation: CASSYSWFKGYTF.

The chain joins TRBV7-9 to TRBJ2-2; tentative D call: TRBD1 (5 bases). The CDR3 consists of 14 residues. Trimming removed 5 bases at V and 0 bases at J, with 7 bases between. From germline, CDR1 is SEHNR and CDR2 FQNEAQ (reference sequence). CDR3 bases: TGTGCCAGCAGCCCGACAGCGAACACCGGGGAGCTGTTTTTT. Protein: CASSPTANTGELFF.

The rearrangement joins TRBV5-5 to TRBJ2-2, with TRBD1 as a possible D gene (6 bases). The length of the CDR3 is 15 residues. V was trimmed by 0 bases and J by 1 base, leaving 7 bases between them. Germline assignment: CDR1 SGHKS and CDR2 YYEKEE (reference sequence). The CDR3 DNA reads TGTGCCAGCAGCTTGGTCAGGGGGAACACCGGGGAGCTGTTTTTT. Amino acid sequence: CASSLVRGNTGELFF.

This chain links TRBV19 with TRBJ2-5; D perhaps matches TRBD2 (6 bases). Between the trimmed V and J ends, which lost 2 bases and 5 bases, there was a span of 12 bases. Germline CDR1 and CDR2: LNHDA and SQIVND (reference sequence). This CDR3 is built from 14 residues. In DNA, the CDR3 is TGTGCCAGTAGTATATGGGAGGAGGGGGAGACCCAGTACTTC. Its protein product is CASSIWEEGETQYF.

The V call is TRBV29-1, the J call TRBJ1-2; 9 bases line up with TRBD1. The V gene end was trimmed by 6 bases and the J gene end by 3 bases; junction bases not matched to a gene: 5. Germline-derived CDR1 and CDR2 are SQVTM and ANQGSEA. The CDR3 is 13 amino acids. This CDR3 is CSVGRTGDYGYTF. CDR3 nucleotide sequence: TGCAGCGTGGGAAGGACAGGGGACTATGGCTACACCTTC.

V gene TRBV5-1 combines with J gene TRBJ2-5, with 9 bases lining up with TRBD1. The J call is uncertain, as TRBJ2-7 better fits the DNA end. This CDR3 spans 13 amino acids. The germline V gene has CDR1 SGHRS and CDR2 YFSETQ. CDR3: CASSTGGGSEQYF. The DNA of the CDR3 is TGCGCCAGCAGTACAGGGGGCGGGAGCGAGCAGTACTTC.

This clone showed up just once. The chain is built from TRBV4-1 and TRBJ1-1; no definite D call. In germline, CDR1 is MGHRA, CDR2 YSYEKL. The V and J ends lost 0 bases and 6 bases respectively, with 11 bases between them. The length of the CDR3 is 14 residues. Here the CDR3 DNA reads TGCGCCAGCAGCCAAGATACCACCATCCCTGAAGCTTTCTTT. Protein: CASSQDTTIPEAFF.

This chain connects TRBV19 to TRBJ2-4; the D call may be TRBD1 or TRBD2 (5 bases each). The CDR3 is 17 residues long. Trimming pared 2 bases from V and 2 bases from J, leaving 16 bases between. Per the germline V gene, CDR1 is LNHDA and CDR2 is SQIVND (reference sequence). The CDR3 region is CASSIPLGTGTKNIQYF. The CDR3 DNA is TGTGCCAGTAGTATACCCCTCGGGACCGGGACCAAAAACATTCAGTACTTC.

The genes are TRBV19 and TRBJ2-1, with 7 bases identical to TRBD2. Trimming took 4 bases from V and 6 from J; bases not matched to a gene: 9. CDR1 is LNHDA and CDR2 is SQIVND in the germline V gene (reference sequence). CDR3 size: 15 residues. The CDR3 here is CASSTIGLDANEQFF. Written as DNA, the CDR3 is TGTGCCAGTAGTACCATAGGACTAGATGCCAATGAGCAGTTCTTC.

As DNA, the CDR3 is TGCGCCAGCAGCCAAGGCGAGACAGGGGCTTCACCCCTCCACTTT. Translating gives CASSQGETGASPLHF. V usage is TRBV4-1 and J usage is TRBJ1-6, with 8 bases aligning to TRBD1. Germline values: CDR1 MGHRA, CDR2 YSYEKL. The length of the CDR3 is 15 residues. With V trimmed by 1 base and J by 9 bases, 5 bases remained unmatched.

Written as DNA, the CDR3 is TGTGCCAGTAGTACCCGTTACACTGAAGCTTTCTTT. Encoded protein: CASSTRYTEAFF. The V gene is TRBV19, the J gene TRBJ1-1; no clear D. Trimming took off 4 bases at V and 3 bases at J, with 6 bases between the two ends. The length of the CDR3 is 12 residues. Per the germline V gene, CDR1 is LNHDA and CDR2 is SQIVND (reference sequence).

This chain connects TRBV15 to TRBJ2-2, with TRBD1 identical over 8 bases. Germline-derived CDR1 and CDR2 are LNHNV and YYDKDF (reference sequence). This CDR3 spans 16 amino acids. The V and J ends lost 1 base and 1 base, in that order; junction bases with no gene match: 2. The DNA of the CDR3 is TGTGCCACCAGCAGAGGGGGGACAGGGAACACCGGGGAGCTGTTTTTT. Its translation is CATSRGGTGNTGELFF.

This clone is a singleton in its sample. This chain uses TRBV13 with TRBJ2-1; 13 bases line up with TRBD2. The V gene end was trimmed by 5 bases and the J gene end by 4 bases; junction bases not matched to a gene: 5. This CDR3 comprises 16 residues. The germline V gene encodes CDR1 PRHDT and CDR2 FYEKMQ (reference sequence). CDR3 protein: CASSAQGLAGYNEQFF. The DNA of the CDR3 is TGTGCCAGCAGCGCCCAGGGACTAGCGGGATACAATGAGCAGTTCTTC.

This chain links TRBV7-7 with TRBJ2-5, with 9 bases matching TRBD2. With V trimmed by 4 bases and J by 5 bases, 5 bases remained unmatched. Per the germline V gene, CDR1 is SSHAT and CDR2 is FNYEAQ (reference sequence). The CDR3 sequence is 14 residues long. The CDR3: CASSWVAGAETQYF. The CDR3 DNA reads TGTGCCAGCAGCTGGGTAGCGGGAGCCGAGACCCAGTACTTC.

The gene calls are TRBV5-1 and TRBJ1-2, with 7 bases lining up with TRBD1. In germline, CDR1 is SGHRS, CDR2 YFSETQ. The CDR3 is 14 residues long. V trimming: 4 bases; J trimming: 2 bases; junction bases outside the gene matches: 5. The CDR3 sequence is CASSAGQTNYGYTF. CDR3 nucleotides: TGCGCCAGCAGCGCGGGACAGACAAACTATGGCTACACCTTC. Full variable domain (missing parts from reference TRBV5-1 and TRBJ1-2): KAGVTQTPRYLIKTRGQQVTLSCSPISGHRSVSWYQQTPGQGLQFLFEYFSETQRNKGNFPGRFSGRQFSNSRSEMNVSTLELGDSALYLCASSAGQTNYGYTFGSGTRLTVV.

This chain connects TRBV10-3 to TRBJ1-2; 8 bases agree with TRBD1. The CDR3 runs 14 residues. J was trimmed by 4 bases and V by 8 bases; bases with no gene match: 9. The germline V gene has CDR1 ENHRY and CDR2 SYGVKD. This chain's CDR3 is CAIRWTGRTYGYTF. The CDR3 DNA reads TGTGCCATCCGGTGGACAGGGCGGACCTATGGCTACACCTTC.

The rearrangement joins TRBV23-1 to TRBJ1-5; D uncertain. TRBV23-1 is labeled an ORF, and its function is uncertain. Trimming stripped 1 base from V and 0 bases from J, with 19 bases between. There are 19 residues in the CDR3. CDR3 loop: CASSQLLGESGSSNQPQHF. CDR3 in DNA: TGCGCCAGCAGTCAATTGTTAGGAGAGAGCGGCTCTAGCAATCAGCCCCAGCATTTT.

V is TRBV18 and J is TRBJ2-5, with no clear D. The CDR3 length is 14 residues. The germline V and J ends were trimmed by 2 bases and 1 base, with 8 bases remaining between them. Germline-derived CDR1 and CDR2 are KGHSH and LQKENI. The CDR3 nucleotides are TGTGCCAGCTCACCATCACTATCCCAAGAGACCCAGTACTTC. This translates into CASSPSLSQETQYF.

CDR3 in amino acids: CASRLSSGASTDTQYF. For the CDR3, the DNA is TGTGCCAGCAGACTCTCTAGCGGAGCTAGCACAGATACGCAGTATTTT. The chain links TRBV7-6 to TRBJ2-3, with 7 bases lining up with TRBD2. CDR1 and CDR2 from the germline V gene are SGHVS and FNYEAQ. This CDR3 has 16 amino acids. V lost 6 bases, J lost 0 bases, and 9 bases stayed unmatched. Complete variable domain (other parts from reference TRBV7-6 and TRBJ2-3): GAGVSQSPRYKVTKRGQDVALRCDPISGHVSLYWYRQALGQGPEFLTYFNYEAQQDKSGLPNDRFSAERPEGSISTLTIQRTEQRDSAMYRCASRLSSGASTDTQYFGPGTRLTVL.

This chain links TRBV18 with TRBJ2-2; unclear D gene. Germline V gene sequence: CDR1 KGHSH, CDR2 LQKENI. This CDR3 has 17 residues. Trimming left V 4 bases short and J 5 bases short, with 20 bases between. CDR3 protein: CASSRKRPGDWTGELFF. The CDR3, as DNA: TGTGCCAGCTCACGGAAACGTCCGGGTGATTGGACCGGGGAGCTGTTTTTT.

This chain uses TRBV7-8 with TRBJ2-3, with 12 bases matching TRBD2. There are 16 residues in the CDR3. The V gene end was trimmed by 2 bases and the J gene end by 4 bases; junction bases not matched to a gene: 4. Germline CDR1 reads SGHVS; CDR2 reads FQNEAQ. This CDR3 is CASSLMTSGSSDTQYF. CDR3 coding DNA: TGTGCCAGCAGCTTAATGACTAGCGGGAGTTCAGATACGCAGTATTTT.

The J gene is TRBJ2-7, the V gene TRBV7-2, with 8 bases matching TRBD1. There are 16 residues in the CDR3. CDR1 SGHTA and CDR2 FQGNSA come from the germline V gene. Trimming cost V 3 bases and J 0 bases; bases outside gene matches: 7. This CDR3 reads CASSLSGTGYSYEQYF. Written as DNA, the CDR3 is TGTGCCAGCAGCTTGAGTGGGACAGGCTACTCCTACGAGCAGTACTTC.

The chain links TRBV7-9 to TRBJ1-2; D call uncertain. Germline V gives CDR1 SEHNR, CDR2 FQNEAQ (reference sequence). V lost 1 base, J lost 6 bases, and 12 bases lay in between. There are 14 residues in the CDR3. CDR3 nucleotide sequence: TGTGCCAGCAGCTTAGTAGCAGGACCGAATGGCTACACCTTC. It yields the protein CASSLVAGPNGYTF. Full variable domain (rest looked up from reference TRBV7-9 and TRBJ1-2): DTGVSQNPRHKITKRGQNVTFRCDPISEHNRLYWYRQTLGQGPEFLTYFQNEAQLEKSRLLSDRFSAERPKGSFSTLEIQRTEQGDSAMYLCASSLVAGPNGYTFGSGTRLTVV.

This chain joins TRBV18 and TRBJ1-2; D is ambiguous. Germline lookup yields CDR1 KGHSH and CDR2 LQKENI. This CDR3 has 15 amino acids. The ends were cut back, 3 bases at V and 1 base at J, with 12 bases in the middle. The CDR3 sequence: CASSPESGFNYGYTF. The DNA for the CDR3 is TGTGCCAGCTCACCGGAGAGCGGATTTAACTATGGCTACACCTTC. The entire variable domain, with the rest obtained from reference TRBV18 and TRBJ1-2, is as follows: NAGVMQNPRHLVRRRGQEARLRCSPMKGHSHVYWYRQLPEEGLKFMVYLQKENIIDESGMPKERFSAEFPKEGPSILRIQQVVRGDSAAYFCASSPESGFNYGYTFGSGTRLTVV.

The chain combines TRBV11-2 with TRBJ2-5; the D gene could be TRBD1 or TRBD2 (5 bases each). The germline V gene has CDR1 SGHAT and CDR2 FQNNGV. The V and J ends lost 4 bases and 2 bases respectively, with 8 bases between them. The CDR3 totals 13 residues. The CDR3 bases are TGTGCCAGCAGCTCGGGACGGCAAGAGACCCAGTACTTC. This gives the protein CASSSGRQETQYF.